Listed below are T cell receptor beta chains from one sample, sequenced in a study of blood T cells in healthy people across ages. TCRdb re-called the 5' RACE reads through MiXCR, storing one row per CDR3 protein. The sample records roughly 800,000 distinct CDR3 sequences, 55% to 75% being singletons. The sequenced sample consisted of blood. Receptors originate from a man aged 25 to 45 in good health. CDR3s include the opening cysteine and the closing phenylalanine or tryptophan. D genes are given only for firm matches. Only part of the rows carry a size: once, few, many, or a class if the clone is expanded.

CDR3 protein: CAISATGGFEPGGEKTQYF
CDR3 DNA: TGTGCCATCAGTGCCACGGGGGGGTTTGAGCCGGGAGGCGAAAAGACCCAGTACTTC
V gene: TRBV10-3
clone size: NA
D gene: TRBD2
CDR3 length: 19
J gene: TRBJ2-5

CDR3 protein: CASSYGLHYGYTF
CDR3 DNA: TGTGCCAGCAGTTACGGACTACACTATGGCTACACCTTC
V gene: TRBV6-5
clone size: NA
D gene: NA
CDR3 length: 13
J gene: TRBJ1-2

CDR3 protein: CSVARGGGNYGYTF
CDR3 DNA: TGCAGTGTTGCGCGGGGAGGAGGTAACTATGGCTACACCTTC
V gene: TRBV20-1
clone size: NA
D gene: NA
CDR3 length: 14
J gene: TRBJ1-2

CDR3 protein: CASSKGWGSTPDTQYF
CDR3 DNA: TGTGCCAGCAGCAAGGGGTGGGGCTCCACTCCAGATACGCAGTATTTT
V gene: TRBV7-3
clone size: NA
D gene: NA
CDR3 length: 16
J gene: TRBJ2-3

CDR3 protein: CSAIPLATSTDTQYF
CDR3 DNA: TGCAGTGCCATTCCTCTAGCGACGAGCACAGATACGCAGTATTTT
V gene: TRBV20-1
clone size: NA
D gene: NA
CDR3 length: 15
J gene: TRBJ2-3

CDR3 protein: CASSVRPGQGRETQYF
CDR3 DNA: TGCGCCAGCAGCGTCCGCCCGGGACAGGGGAGAGAGACCCAGTACTTC
V gene: TRBV4-1
clone size: NA
D gene: TRBD1
CDR3 length: 16
J gene: TRBJ2-5

CDR3 protein: CASSYGSGQGTKKGTQYF
CDR3 DNA: TGTGCCAGCAGTTACGGGTCGGGACAGGGAACTAAGAAAGGGACCCAGTACTTC
V gene: TRBV6-5
clone size: NA
D gene: TRBD1
CDR3 length: 18
J gene: TRBJ2-5

CDR3 protein: CSARDQTSGWGQNIQYF
CDR3 DNA: TGCAGTGCTAGAGATCAGACTAGCGGGTGGGGGCAAAACATTCAGTACTTC
V gene: TRBV20-1
clone size: few
D gene: TRBD2
CDR3 length: 17
J gene: TRBJ2-4

CDR3 protein: CASIGSLQQYQETQYF
CDR3 DNA: TGTGCCAGCATCGGGAGCCTACAGCAATACCAAGAGACCCAGTACTTC
V gene: TRBV5-5
clone size: NA
D gene: NA
CDR3 length: 16
J gene: TRBJ2-5

CDR3 protein: CASRPTDRGQKGYTF
CDR3 DNA: TGTGCCAGCAGACCTACGGACAGGGGGCAAAAGGGCTACACCTTC
V gene: TRBV4-2
clone size: once
D gene: TRBD1
CDR3 length: 15
J gene: TRBJ1-2

CDR3 protein: CASSLGAAGVYNEQFF
CDR3 DNA: TGTGCCAGCAGCTTAGGCGCTGCGGGGGTGTACAATGAGCAGTTCTTC
V gene: TRBV7-2
clone size: NA
D gene: TRBD2
CDR3 length: 16
J gene: TRBJ2-1

CDR3 protein: CSASGEETQYF
CDR3 DNA: TGCAGTGCTAGTGGCGAAGAGACCCAGTACTTC
V gene: TRBV20-1
clone size: few
D gene: NA
CDR3 length: 11
J gene: TRBJ2-5

CDR3 protein: CASSLEAGSLYEQYF
CDR3 DNA: TGTGCCAGCAGTTTGGAAGCCGGGAGTCTCTACGAGCAGTACTTC
V gene: TRBV12-3/TRBV12-4
clone size: few
D gene: NA
CDR3 length: 15
J gene: TRBJ2-7

CDR3 protein: CASSPNRVGGSYNEQFF
CDR3 DNA: TGTGCCAGCAGCCCGAACAGGGTTGGGGGTTCCTACAATGAGCAGTTCTTC
V gene: TRBV7-7
clone size: NA
D gene: NA
CDR3 length: 17
J gene: TRBJ2-1

CDR3 protein: CASSYAPGNYGYTF
CDR3 DNA: TGTGCCAGCAGTTACGCGCCGGGGAACTATGGCTACACCTTC
V gene: TRBV6-6
clone size: NA
D gene: NA
CDR3 length: 14
J gene: TRBJ1-2

CDR3 protein: CATSRDRSSEQFF
CDR3 DNA: TGTGCCACCAGCAGAGATCGGAGTAGCGAGCAGTTCTTC
V gene: TRBV15
clone size: few
D gene: NA
CDR3 length: 13
J gene: TRBJ2-1

CDR3 protein: CSARRDPREGEQFF
CDR3 DNA: TGCAGTGCTAGACGGGACCCCCGTGAGGGTGAGCAGTTCTTC
V gene: TRBV20-1
clone size: many
D gene: NA
CDR3 length: 14
J gene: TRBJ2-1

CDR3 protein: CASSYDARSNEKLFF
CDR3 DNA: TGTGCCAGCAGTTACGACGCACGGAGTAATGAAAAACTGTTTTTT
V gene: TRBV6-5
clone size: NA
D gene: NA
CDR3 length: 15
J gene: TRBJ1-4

CDR3 protein: CASSQQRAHEQYF
CDR3 DNA: TGTGCCAGCAGCCAGCAAAGGGCCCACGAGCAGTACTTC
V gene: TRBV4-2
clone size: NA
D gene: NA
CDR3 length: 13
J gene: TRBJ2-7

CDR3 protein: CAWSGLAQYNEQFF
CDR3 DNA: TGTGCCTGGAGTGGTCTAGCGCAGTACAATGAGCAGTTCTTC
V gene: TRBV30
clone size: NA
D gene: NA
CDR3 length: 14
J gene: TRBJ2-1

CDR3 protein: CASEGVGEQYF
CDR3 DNA: TGTGCCAGCGAGGGGGTGGGGGAGCAGTACTTC
V gene: TRBV27
clone size: NA
D gene: NA
CDR3 length: 11
J gene: TRBJ2-7

CDR3 protein: CASSVMRDLGGYTF
CDR3 DNA: TGTGCCAGCAGCGTCATGCGGGATCTCGGGGGCTACACCTTC
V gene: TRBV7-2
clone size: NA
D gene: NA
CDR3 length: 14
J gene: TRBJ1-2

CDR3 protein: CASSFRRDSTGELFF
CDR3 DNA: TGTGCCAGCAGCTTTAGGCGCGATTCCACCGGGGAGCTGTTTTTT
V gene: TRBV7-9
clone size: NA
D gene: NA
CDR3 length: 15
J gene: TRBJ2-2

CDR3 protein: CASSLAGGLPDTQYF
CDR3 DNA: TGCGCCAGCAGCTTGGCGGGGGGGCTTCCAGATACGCAGTATTTT
V gene: TRBV5-1
clone size: once
D gene: TRBD2
CDR3 length: 15
J gene: TRBJ2-3

CDR3 protein: CSASPRTDSKLSGANVLTF
CDR3 DNA: TGCAGTGCTAGTCCCCGGACAGATTCTAAACTCTCTGGGGCCAACGTCCTGACTTTC
V gene: TRBV20-1
clone size: NA
D gene: NA
CDR3 length: 19
J gene: TRBJ2-6

CDR3 protein: CASSPGSAPNNEQFF
CDR3 DNA: TGTGCTAGCAGCCCCGGGTCAGCGCCGAACAATGAGCAGTTCTTC
V gene: TRBV7-7
clone size: NA
D gene: NA
CDR3 length: 15
J gene: TRBJ2-1

CDR3 protein: CASSQQSGEAKNIQYF
CDR3 DNA: TGCGCCAGCAGCCAGCAATCGGGGGAAGCCAAAAACATTCAGTACTTC
V gene: TRBV4-3
clone size: NA
D gene: NA
CDR3 length: 16
J gene: TRBJ2-4

CDR3 protein: CSVRPHSEDTQYF
CDR3 DNA: TGCAGCGTACGTCCCCATTCCGAGGATACGCAGTATTTT
V gene: TRBV29-1
clone size: once
D gene: NA
CDR3 length: 13
J gene: TRBJ2-3

CDR3 protein: CASSEFSGTYNEQFF
CDR3 DNA: TGTGCCAGCAGTGAATTCAGTGGGACGTACAATGAGCAGTTCTTC
V gene: TRBV25-1
clone size: once
D gene: NA
CDR3 length: 15
J gene: TRBJ2-1

CDR3 protein: CASRVGPNTDTQYF
CDR3 DNA: TGTGCCAGCAGGGTGGGACCAAACACAGATACGCAGTATTTT
V gene: TRBV27
clone size: NA
D gene: NA
CDR3 length: 14
J gene: TRBJ2-3

CDR3 protein: CASSPVERPYGYTF
CDR3 DNA: TGTGCCAGCAGCCCGGTCGAGAGACCCTATGGCTACACCTTC
V gene: TRBV12-3/TRBV12-4
clone size: NA
D gene: NA
CDR3 length: 14
J gene: TRBJ1-2

CDR3 protein: CASSLTASGTYEQYF
CDR3 DNA: TGTGCCAGCAGCTTAACGGCTAGCGGGACCTACGAGCAGTACTTC
V gene: TRBV7-8
clone size: few
D gene: TRBD2
CDR3 length: 15
J gene: TRBJ2-7

CDR3 protein: CANSFGGRYEQYF
CDR3 DNA: TGTGCCAACAGCTTTGGGGGAAGGTACGAGCAGTACTTC
V gene: TRBV11-1
clone size: NA
D gene: NA
CDR3 length: 13
J gene: TRBJ2-7

CDR3 protein: CASSFRGTADVEYF
CDR3 DNA: TGTGCCAGCAGTTTCAGAGGGACAGCAGATGTGGAGTATTTT
V gene: TRBV12-3/TRBV12-4
clone size: once
D gene: TRBD1
CDR3 length: 14
J gene: TRBJ2-3

CDR3 protein: CASSVAPLVGYEQYF
CDR3 DNA: TGTGCCAGCAGTGTTGCGCCACTAGTAGGTTACGAGCAGTACTTC
V gene: TRBV6-1
clone size: NA
D gene: NA
CDR3 length: 15
J gene: TRBJ2-7

CDR3 protein: CASSKSRSGANVLTF
CDR3 DNA: TGTGCCAGCAGTAAAAGCCGCTCTGGGGCCAACGTCCTGACTTTC
V gene: TRBV6-6
clone size: NA
D gene: NA
CDR3 length: 15
J gene: TRBJ2-6

CDR3 protein: CASSQSSLGRVGFF
CDR3 DNA: TGTGCCAGCAGCCAATCTAGCTTGGGACGAGTGGGGTTCTTC
V gene: TRBV3-1
clone size: NA
D gene: NA
CDR3 length: 14
J gene: TRBJ2-1

CDR3 protein: CSSSIGYGYTF
CDR3 DNA: TGCAGCTCCTCAATCGGCTATGGCTACACCTTC
V gene: TRBV29-1
clone size: NA
D gene: NA
CDR3 length: 11
J gene: TRBJ1-2

CDR3 protein: CSASDRFGADTQYF
CDR3 DNA: TGCAGTGCTAGTGACCGGTTCGGAGCAGATACGCAGTATTTT
V gene: TRBV20-1
clone size: NA
D gene: NA
CDR3 length: 14
J gene: TRBJ2-3